Listed here are 24 T cell receptor beta chains from one sample, sequenced in a study of T cell responses to AZD1222 COVID-19 vaccine. Clones were sequenced by immunoSEQ multiplex PCR, and TCRdb holds only the in-frame ones, with some missing. The sample has 110,000 to 150,000 clones; 93% are singletons. Sample: peripheral blood, taken on day 0 of AZD1222 vaccination. The receptors stem from an adult in good health.

The rearrangement links TRBV19 to TRBJ2-3; the D gene is possibly TRBD2 (6 bases). This CDR3 spans 16 amino acids. The germline V and J ends were trimmed by 7 bases and 5 bases, with 22 bases remaining between them. Germline CDR1 and CDR2: LNHDA and SQIVND (reference sequence). As DNA, the CDR3 is TGTGCCAGTACCCCCCGCCCGGCGGGGTCTAAAGATACGCAGTATTTT. Translating it yields CASTPRPAGSKDTQYF.

The chain joins TRBV27 to TRBJ1-2; tentatively, D is TRBD1 (6 bases). Trimming removed 0 bases at V and 7 bases at J, with 6 bases between. Germline V gene data show CDR1 as MNHEY and CDR2 as SMNVEV (reference sequence). This CDR3 has 12 residues. This CDR3 is CASSLSGGGYTF. CDR3 in DNA: TGTGCCAGCAGTTTATCAGGGGGTGGCTACACCTTC.

The rearrangement links TRBV7-2 to TRBJ1-6, with a possible D match to TRBD1 (5 bases). With 0 bases removed from V and 3 bases from J, the gap between germline ends came to 18 bases. The CDR3 runs 19 residues. The germline CDR1 and CDR2 sequences are SGHTA and FQGNSA. The CDR3 coding sequence is TGTGCCAGCAGCTTAGCGTTGTTTAGGGGTAGGGACTATAATTCACCCCTCCACTTT. Translation: CASSLALFRGRDYNSPLHF. The complete variable domain, with remaining parts taken from reference TRBV7-2 and TRBJ1-6, reads GAGVSQSPSNKVTEKGKDVELRCDPISGHTALYWYRQSLGQGLEFLIYFQGNSAPDKSGLPSDRFSAERTGGSVSTLTIQRTQQEDSAVYLCASSLALFRGRDYNSPLHFGNGTRLTVT.

V gene TRBV7-9 combines with J gene TRBJ1-1; 7 bases map to TRBD1. This CDR3 is 16 amino acids long. Germline CDR1 and CDR2: SEHNR and FQNEAQ (reference sequence). V gave up 1 base and J gave up 1 base; unmatched junction bases: 6. Here the CDR3 reads CASSLGSGTANTEAFF. The CDR3 DNA reads as TGTGCCAGCAGCTTAGGAAGTGGGACAGCGAACACTGAAGCTTTCTTT. The full variable domain, its missing parts supplied by reference TRBV7-9 and TRBJ1-1, is DTGVSQNPRHKITKRGQNVTFRCDPISEHNRLYWYRQTLGQGPEFLTYFQNEAQLEKSRLLSDRFSAERPKGSFSTLEIQRTEQGDSAMYLCASSLGSGTANTEAFFGQGTRLTVV.

This rearrangement joins TRBV11-3 to TRBJ2-3; D is possibly TRBD2 (5 bases). With 2 bases removed from V and 5 bases from J, the gap between germline ends came to 11 bases. Germline CDR1 and CDR2: SGHNT and YENEEA. The CDR3 runs 14 residues. The DNA for the CDR3 is TGTGCCAGCAGCTTATCCGGGATAGGAGATACGCAGTATTTT. It encodes CASSLSGIGDTQYF.

The chain has TRBV13 and TRBJ2-1; D possibly corresponds to TRBD2 (6 bases). The CDR3 contains 14 residues. Germline CDR1 and CDR2: PRHDT and FYEKMQ (reference sequence). V lost 1 base, J lost 6 bases, and 10 bases lay in between. This chain's CDR3 is CASSLDVSGNEQFF. CDR3 nucleotides: TGTGCCAGCAGCTTAGACGTTAGCGGCAATGAGCAGTTCTTC.

The chain's CDR3 is CASTQDRGPDTQYF. CDR3 sequence (DNA): TGTGCCAGTACCCAAGACAGGGGCCCAGATACGCAGTATTTT. The V call is TRBV19, the J call TRBJ2-3; TRBD1 matches at 8 bases. J lost 4 bases, V lost 7 bases, and 7 bases had no gene match. The CDR3 spans 14 residues. Looked up from germline, CDR1 is LNHDA and CDR2 is SQIVND (reference sequence).

The chain links TRBV5-6 to TRBJ1-2; the match to TRBD1 covers 7 bases. The CDR3 sequence is 14 residues long. The germline CDR1 and CDR2 sequences are SGHDT and YYEEEE. With 2 bases clipped from V and 5 bases from J, the junction kept 6 bases outside the gene matches. The CDR3 DNA reads as TGTGCCAGCAGCTTCGAGGACAGGCCTTATGGCTACACCTTC. Translating gives CASSFEDRPYGYTF.

V and J are TRBV13 and TRBJ2-7; either TRBD1 or TRBD2 may supply D (6 bases each). The CDR3 extends over 20 amino acids. V lost 5 bases, J lost 5 bases, and 34 bases lay in between. From germline, CDR1 is PRHDT and CDR2 FYEKMQ (reference sequence). The CDR3 sequence: CASSPRGVREGGQASNEQYF. CDR3 DNA: TGTGCCAGCAGCCCCAGGGGCGTTAGAGAGGGGGGTCAAGCAAGCAACGAGCAGTACTTC.

The table lists this clone with a count of one. J is TRBJ2-3 and V is TRBV29-1, with D possibly TRBD1 on 5 matching bases. V lost 5 bases, J lost 4 bases, and 19 bases lay in between. Per the germline V gene, CDR1 is SQVTM and CDR2 is ANQGSEA. The CDR3 totals 15 residues. CDR3 in amino acids: CSVRVEWGLPDTQYF. The CDR3 DNA is TGCAGCGTTCGGGTGGAGTGGGGCCTACCAGATACGCAGTATTTT.

This chain links TRBV5-5 with TRBJ1-6, with 9 bases lining up with TRBD1. In germline, CDR1 is SGHKS, CDR2 YYEKEE (reference sequence). J gave up 14 bases and V 1 base, and 7 bases lay outside the gene matches. The CDR3 runs 14 residues. For the CDR3, the DNA is TGTGCCAGCAGCTTGAGGACAGGGGCCTTGTCCCTCCACTTT. This codes for CASSLRTGALSLHF.

The gene calls are TRBV7-2 and TRBJ2-2; D call uncertain. The V end lost 5 bases, the J end lost 0 bases, and 7 bases lay between the germline ends. The CDR3 has 14 amino acids. The germline V gene encodes CDR1 SGHTA and CDR2 FQGNSA. The CDR3 DNA reads as TGTGCCAGCAGCGGGCTACCGAACACCGGGGAGCTGTTTTTT. It is translated as CASSGLPNTGELFF.

This chain links TRBV5-6 with TRBJ1-1; D is perhaps TRBD1 (5 bases). The CDR3 covers 12 residues. V was shortened by 2 bases and J by 6 bases, with 8 bases between the two germline ends. In germline, CDR1 is SGHDT, CDR2 YYEEEE. CDR3 coding DNA: TGTGCCAGCAGCTTCGGGGGGGCTGAAGCTTTCTTT. Translating gives CASSFGGAEAFF.

The chain combines TRBV4-1 with TRBJ2-1; D is undetermined. CDR3 length: 14 residues. V lost 4 bases, J lost 9 bases, and 16 bases lay in between. CDR1 is MGHRA and CDR2 is YSYEKL in the germline V gene. The CDR3 sequence is CASSPDQDGREQFF. CDR3 sequence (DNA): TGCGCCAGCAGCCCGGACCAGGACGGCCGTGAGCAGTTCTTC.

This clone was seen a single time. The chain carries TRBV2 and TRBJ1-4; D is possibly TRBD1 (5 bases). CDR1 and CDR2 from the germline V gene are SNHLY and FYNNEI. The V end lost 8 bases, the J end lost 0 bases, and 22 bases lay between the germline ends. The length of the CDR3 is 18 residues. The CDR3 sequence: CASHPRGGNLATNEKLFF. The CDR3 DNA sequence: TGTGCCAGCCACCCGCGGGGGGGAAACCTTGCAACTAATGAAAAACTGTTTTTT.

The chain combines TRBV28 with TRBJ1-1; D is possibly TRBD1 (5 bases). The CDR3 covers 17 residues. Germline assignment: CDR1 MDHEN and CDR2 SYDVKM. Trimming took off 2 bases at V and 0 bases at J, with 16 bases between the two ends. As DNA, the CDR3 is TGTGCCAGCAGTTTACGGGGGATGGGGATAATGAACACTGAAGCTTTCTTT. It codes for CASSLRGMGIMNTEAFF. Together with reference TRBV28 and TRBJ1-1, the CDR3 gives the full variable domain: DVKVTQSSRYLVKRTGEKVFLECVQDMDHENMFWYRQDPGLGLRLIYFSYDVKMKEKGDIPEGYSVSREKKERFSLILESASTNQTSMYLCASSLRGMGIMNTEAFFGQGTRLTVV.

This clone was found once. V is TRBV5-4 and J is TRBJ2-2, with D hard to call. The CDR3 contains 13 residues. Trimming took off 9 bases at V and 5 bases at J, with 14 bases between the two ends. Germline CDR1 SGHNT, CDR2 YYREEE (reference sequence). The CDR3 reads CANLHKGTGELFF. CDR3 DNA: TGTGCCAACTTACACAAAGGGACCGGGGAGCTGTTTTTT.

The chain recombines TRBV20-1 with TRBJ1-1; D not certain. Trimming pared 3 bases from V and 1 base from J, leaving 18 bases between. The germline CDR1 and CDR2 sequences are DFQATT and SNEGSKA (reference sequence). The CDR3 sequence is 16 residues long. CDR3 amino acids: CSASNSKGVTNTEAFF. CDR3 in DNA: TGCAGTGCTAGTAATAGTAAGGGTGTAACGAACACTGAAGCTTTCTTT.

The rearrangement uses TRBV11-3 and TRBJ1-1; D ambiguous. V was shortened by 3 bases and J by 4 bases, with 9 bases between the two germline ends. Germline V gives CDR1 SGHNT, CDR2 YENEEA. The CDR3 extends over 13 amino acids. This CDR3 reads CASSFQVGTEAFF. The CDR3 DNA reads as TGTGCCAGCAGCTTTCAAGTTGGCACTGAAGCTTTCTTT.

This chain uses TRBV11-3 with TRBJ2-7, with 9 bases aligning to TRBD1. The CDR3 spans 15 residues. Germline lookup yields CDR1 SGHNT and CDR2 YENEEA. V was pared by 1 base and J by 3 bases, with 4 bases of the junction left unmatched. As DNA, the CDR3 is TGTGCCAGCAGCTTAGGGGGACAGGGTCTCTACGAGCAGTACTTC. Translated: CASSLGGQGLYEQYF. The entire variable domain, with the rest obtained from reference TRBV11-3 and TRBJ2-7, is as follows: EAGVVQSPRYKIIEKKQPVAFWCNPISGHNTLYWYLQNLGQGPELLIRYENEEAVDDSQLPKDRFSAERLKGVDSTLKIQPAELGDSAVYLCASSLGGQGLYEQYFGPGTRLTVT.

The chain recombines TRBV28 with TRBJ1-3, with no clear D. Germline V gene data show CDR1 as MDHEN and CDR2 as SYDVKM. This CDR3 has 13 residues. Between the trimmed V and J ends, which lost 7 bases and 1 base, there was a span of 8 bases. DNA of the CDR3: TGTGCCAGCACCAGATGGTCTGGAAACACCATATATTTT. Translation gives CASTRWSGNTIYF.

The V and J genes are TRBV5-1 and TRBJ1-4; D gene uncertain. The CDR3 totals 13 residues. The V gene's germline CDR1 is SGHRS and CDR2 YFSETQ. The germline V and J ends were trimmed by 1 base and 4 bases, with 5 bases remaining between them. In nucleotides, the CDR3 is TGCGCCAGCAGCTTGATGAGTAATGAAAAACTGTTTTTT. Its protein product is CASSLMSNEKLFF.

The chain employs TRBV28 and TRBJ1-5; 7 nucleotides align to TRBD1. Germline values: CDR1 MDHEN, CDR2 SYDVKM. J lost 1 base, V lost 7 bases, and 7 bases had no gene match. The CDR3 spans 15 residues. CDR3 loop: CASIGGGGSNQPQHF. CDR3 DNA: TGTGCCAGCATAGGAGGGGGCGGGAGCAATCAGCCCCAGCATTTT.

This chain uses TRBV6-6 with TRBJ2-1; the D gene could be TRBD1 or TRBD2 (6 bases each). V gave up 0 bases and J gave up 8 bases, with 17 bases separating them. This CDR3 has 16 amino acids. CDR1 is MNHNY and CDR2 is SVGAGI in the germline V gene (reference sequence). CDR3 region: CASSYSWGAPFDEQFF. CDR3 bases: TGTGCCAGCAGTTACTCATGGGGGGCGCCCTTCGATGAGCAGTTCTTC.